This entry concerns a single T cell receptor (beta chain). As yet, its antigen is unknown. The data are from a study of cytomegalovirus exposure and HLA in healthy donors. Germline lookup yields CDR1 SGHAT and CDR2 FQNNGV. Trimming pared 0 bases from V and 4 bases from J, leaving 19 bases between. The CDR3 totals 17 residues. Primers included in the PCR were 60 Vbeta and 13 Jbeta primers. Per the study methods: An analysis that came later counted 80 million or so unique TCR beta chains, 10 million to 11 million shared. The table came from immunoSEQ multiplex PCR; TCRdb's copy has only in-frame clones and leaves some out. From that table come the V and J calls and clone size; the DNA was used to work out D and trimming. Its table lists 150,000 or so clones. Study-level results: Presence/absence analyses supposed approximately even sequencing depth among donors. Upon later analysis, HLA-associated TCR beta chains proved more clonally expanded than other, equally common chains. Immune exposure was documented only through CMV serostatus.

The source of this sequence is a young woman in good health and CMV-seronegative. The specimen sequenced was PBMCs. V gene TRBV11-2 combines with J gene TRBJ2-7; a weak D match, TRBD1 (6 bases). Here the CDR3 reads CASSLEGGATGRYEQYF. CDR3 bases: TGTGCCAGCAGCTTAGAAGGTGGTGCGACAGGCCGATACGAGCAGTACTTC.